This T cell receptor (beta chain) comes out of a study of cytomegalovirus exposure and HLA in healthy donors. Researchers ran the PCR with 60 Vbeta and 13 Jbeta primers. The assay was immunoSEQ multiplex PCR, and TCRdb's table has in-frame clones only and misses some. Seen in this sample are roughly 30,000 clones; the ten most common clones hold 4.8%. With respect to this clone: Its antigen remains unidentified.

J gave up 2 bases and V 5 bases, and 12 bases lay outside the gene matches. The length of the CDR3 is 18 residues. Germline V gives CDR1 SGHTA, CDR2 FQGTGA. Overall study findings and caveats: The study recorded around 160 TCR beta chains that were cytomegalovirus-associated. In a later analysis, several top co-occurrence clusters appeared linked to parvovirus B19, influenza, CMV and Epstein-Barr virus. The HLA-A and HLA-B alleles of most subjects were reportedly predicted accurately from TCR beta sequences.

This TCR derives from a female donor in good health and CMV-seronegative. Sequencing was performed on PBMCs. The chain carries TRBV7-3 and TRBJ2-7; TRBD2 agrees at 13 bases. DNA for the CDR3: TGTGCCAGCAGCGAACTAGCGGGGGGGCAGCCCGGGGCCTACGAGCAGTACTTC. It is translated as CASSELAGGQPGAYEQYF.